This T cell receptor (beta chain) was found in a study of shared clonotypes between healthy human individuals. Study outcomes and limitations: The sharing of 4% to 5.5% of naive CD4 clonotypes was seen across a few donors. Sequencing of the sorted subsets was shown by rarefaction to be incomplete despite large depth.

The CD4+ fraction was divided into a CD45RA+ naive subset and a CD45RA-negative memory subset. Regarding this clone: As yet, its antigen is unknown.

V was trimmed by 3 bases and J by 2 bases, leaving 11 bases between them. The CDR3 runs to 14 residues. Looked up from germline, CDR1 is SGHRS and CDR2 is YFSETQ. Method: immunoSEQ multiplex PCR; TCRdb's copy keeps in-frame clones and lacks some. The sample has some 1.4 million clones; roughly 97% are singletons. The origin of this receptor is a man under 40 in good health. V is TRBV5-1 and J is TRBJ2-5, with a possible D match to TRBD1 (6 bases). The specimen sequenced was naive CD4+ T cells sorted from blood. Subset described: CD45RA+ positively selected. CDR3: CASSSNRVQETQYF. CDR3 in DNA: TGCGCCAGCAGCTCGAACAGGGTTCAAGAGACCCAGTACTTC.